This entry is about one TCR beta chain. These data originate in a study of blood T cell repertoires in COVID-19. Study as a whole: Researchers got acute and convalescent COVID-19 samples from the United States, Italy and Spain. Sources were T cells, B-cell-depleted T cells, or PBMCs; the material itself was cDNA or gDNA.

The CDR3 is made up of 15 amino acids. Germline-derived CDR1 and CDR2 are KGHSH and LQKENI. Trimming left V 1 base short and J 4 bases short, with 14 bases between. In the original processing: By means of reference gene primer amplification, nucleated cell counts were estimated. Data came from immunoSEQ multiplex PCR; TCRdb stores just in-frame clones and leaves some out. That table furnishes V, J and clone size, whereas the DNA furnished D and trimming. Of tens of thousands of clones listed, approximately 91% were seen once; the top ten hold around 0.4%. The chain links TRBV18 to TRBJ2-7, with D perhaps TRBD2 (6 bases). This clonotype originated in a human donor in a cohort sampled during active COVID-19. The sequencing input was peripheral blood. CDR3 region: CASSPLVGTPYEQYF. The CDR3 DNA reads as TGTGCCAGCTCACCACTAGTCGGGACTCCATACGAGCAGTACTTC.